Listed here are 2 T cell receptor beta chains from one sample, sequenced in a study of T-cell reconstitution after alpha-beta-depleted transplantation in children. A library of TCRbeta sequences, prepared with unique molecular identifiers, was generated. Using its own MiXCR run on the PCR reads, TCRdb lists one record per CDR3 protein. Among approximately 400,000 distinct CDR3 sequences listed, approximately 10% were seen once. The sample was PBMCs from the stem cell graft donor, taken from the stem cell graft. The source of these receptors is a human donor who donated a stem cell graft to a child with acute myeloid leukemia.

This clonotype was recorded at least ten times. The chain joins TRBV5-1 to TRBJ2-7, with 7 positions matching TRBD1. Losses at the gene ends were 4 bases for V and 4 bases for J; bases not matched to a gene: 5. Per germline, CDR1 SGHRS and CDR2 YFSETQ. This CDR3 has 13 amino acids. CDR3 DNA sequence: TGCGCCAGCAGCATTGGGACAGCTTACGAGCAGTACTTC. Encoded protein: CASSIGTAYEQYF.

This clonotype was counted a few times. The chain has TRBV7-3 and TRBJ1-1; D perhaps matches TRBD1 (6 bases). CDR3 length: 16 residues. The ends were cut back, 1 base at V and 0 bases at J, with 12 bases in the middle. The V gene's germline CDR1 is SGHTA and CDR2 FQGTGA. The CDR3 loop is CASSLMGSGVNTEAFF. In DNA, the CDR3 is TGTGCCAGCAGCTTAATGGGGTCAGGGGTGAACACTGAAGCTTTCTTT.